The source of this TCR beta chain is a study of cytomegalovirus exposure and HLA in healthy donors (dated by TCRdb to 2017 to 2019). In terms of the full investigation: According to an earlier analysis of a few hundred of the donors, about 180 million T cells yielded 117 million unique TCR beta sequences and 276 Gb of sequence data. A later analysis re-examined previously published TCR beta repertoires from 610 or so donors and added high-resolution HLA genotyping to investigate patterns of TCR occurrence. High-throughput TCR immunosequencing, statistical association of individual TCRs with disease status, and machine learning were combined to predict cytomegalovirus infection status. On average, roughly 240,000 unique TCR beta nucleotide sequences were sequenced per donor among 300 to 500 genotyped donors of the cohort, with 15% to 20% of those sequences being non-productive. A few DR-DQ haplotypes were treated as single units for association and clustering because of strong linkage in the cohort. Every repertoire in the discovery cohort had been generated on one and the same sequencing platform. The genetic ancestry cluster associated with self-reported Caucasian donors included 65% to 90% of the 398 genotyped donors. Genome-wide SNP genotypes for about 55% of the roughly 670 donors were used in a later genetic analysis, which treated that subset as a discovery cohort. An earlier analysis of roughly 600 of the donors used high-throughput TCR beta sequencing to judge whether each TCR beta V gene segment behaved as functional or pseudogenic. The number of typed donors differed by locus: roughly 620-630 for A, B, C, DRB1 and DQB1; approximately 520 for DQA1; some 590 for DPA1; and some 430 for DPB1. The aim of the study was to test whether cataloging public T cell receptors could identify signatures of past pathogen exposure. Roughly 320 gigabases of sequencing data and tens of millions of unique TCR sequences made up an early release that covered roughly 670 HLA-typed donors. Rather than drawing on any new phenotypic data, the later analysis identified candidate immune exposures from TCR beta sequences and the way those sequences occurred across donors. Using immunosequencing, the study profiled T cell repertoires from 500 to 800 subjects and related those repertoires to cytomegalovirus serostatus. Donor age, sex, ethnicity and CMV serostatus were compiled together with the repertoire data. Besides the first cohort of more than 650 subjects, a separate validation cohort made up of over 95 different subjects was used. Class I and class II HLA loci were covered by the typing at four-digit resolution. Overall study outcomes, separate from this receptor: Because HLA typing was unavailable for some donors at each locus, only the typed subset was used in association tests. In a later analysis, most CMV-associated TCR beta chains were found to appear HLA-restricted, with HLA associations seemingly driven largely by CMV exposure. A few of the identified cytomegalovirus-associated TCR beta chains were confirmed in vitro to be specific for cytomegalovirus antigens. In a later analysis, TCR association rates were found to vary across HLA loci, with the most associated TCRs seen for DRB1 alleles and the fewest for HLA-C alleles. An association between a missense DCLRE1C variant and V-gene and J-gene trimming of TCR beta chains was found in a later genetic analysis and replicated in an independent cohort. A later analysis found that HLA-associated TCR beta chains were more clonally expanded and had lower generation probabilities than equally common non-associated chains. The 87-base-pair reads could not distinguish some IMGT-functional V segments, including TRBV6-2 and TRBV6-3, so those segments were excluded. Assigning TCR associations to individual alleles was difficult when HLA alleles, especially DR and DQ, strongly co-occurred. Broadly in line with IMGT annotations, most TCR beta V segments showed up in productive rearrangements about 87% or about 30% of the time in an earlier analysis of approximately 640 of the donors. Correlated functional status among segregating V segments might be attributable to linkage disequilibrium, but an unknown experimental factor could not be ruled out. The authors suggested that the approach could potentially be extended to other disease states and immunological phenotypes. A further reported finding was that TCR beta sequences accurately predicted the HLA-A and HLA-B alleles for most subjects in the first cohort. Roughly uniform sequencing depth across donors was assumed in presence/absence analyses, although this assumption may not hold. Cytomegalovirus status was reported to be diagnosed by the classifier with high specificity and sensitivity in both the original and validation cohorts. A total of 150 or so TCR beta chains were listed by the study as associated with cytomegalovirus. A later analysis reported that several top co-occurrence clusters appeared linked to parvovirus B19, influenza, CMV and Epstein-Barr virus. The only immune exposure information available for the cohort was CMV serostatus. In this cohort, only TCR beta chains were sequenced, and detectable features were limited by the absence of alpha or paired-chain data. In a later analysis, 16,951 TCR beta sequences were associated with specific HLA alleles at a false discovery rate of 0.05. While some public TCRs were present in many individuals, most TCR sequences turned up only very rarely across donors. Because counts were too low, about 15 rarely observed V segments, including chromosome 9 orphons, were left out of the earlier analysis of several hundred of the donors. The sequencing pipeline was judged likely to have produced a cluster of highly shared sequence variants as a technical artifact. According to a later genetic analysis, donors in an Asian-associated ancestry cluster had fewer N-insertions in productive TCRs than the approximately 650-donor mean.

In regard to this clone: This clone's antigen is unknown. No base quality values were provided; no much bigger clone lies one nucleotide off.

CDR1 and CDR2, looked up from the germline V gene, are SGHRS and YFSETQ. Including the terminal cysteine and phenylalanine, the CDR3 comprises 14 residues. The DNA shown is the 42-base CDR3, in frame from base 1. Trimming accounts for 4 bases at V and 7 bases at J, while the number of junction bases matched to no gene is 6. The cohort was made up of hundreds of healthy bone marrow donors. At the time of sampling, all cohort members were nominally healthy, though unrecorded immune exposures were likely present. The donor was CMV seropositive and was included in the group of some 290 seropositive cohort members. Each donor provided a peripheral blood sample, and peripheral blood mononuclear cells were used for TCR beta sequencing. The Qiagen DNeasy Blood Extraction Kit was used to extract genomic DNA from the blood cell samples. The library was built by means of the immunoSEQ multiplex PCR assay. For the multiplex PCR, a mixture combining 60 forward primers for TCR Vbeta segments and 13 reverse primers for TCR Jbeta segments was used. Amplification of the CDR3 region of rearranged TCR beta genes was performed with a multiplex PCR assay on genomic DNA. Amplified TCR beta libraries were sequenced as 87-base-pair reads on the Illumina HiSeq System. The study's own analysis went as follows. Across the roughly 640 repertoires, a later analysis counted 80 million or so unique TCR beta chains, some 11 million of which were shared by at least two donors. Raw reads were error-corrected and collapsed into unique sequences with a nearest-neighbor algorithm that merged closely related sequences to remove PCR and sequencing errors. To assign V, D and J gene segments, CDR3 sequences were aligned to IMGT reference sequences. Each retained sequence needed at least a six-nucleotide match to both a V gene segment and a J gene segment. Rearrangements were classified as productive when the CDR3 lacked stop codons and remained in frame with V and J, and all other rearrangements were classified as non-productive. Following IMGT convention, CDR3 was defined as the stretch from the second conserved V-encoded cysteine up to the conserved J-encoded phenylalanine. Sequences without an unambiguous match to a single V gene segment were excluded from the earlier analysis of several hundred of the donors. In an earlier analysis of approximately 610 of the donors, V segments were called functional above 56.7% productive rearrangements and were called segregating when the between-donor standard deviation exceeded 5%. A statistical classification framework was developed to diagnose cytomegalovirus status using the catalog of TCR beta chain sequences. A later analysis assigned V and J genes by comparing TCR nucleotide sequences with IMGT/GENE-DB human TR gene sequences. Using the TCRdist pipeline, a later analysis assigned CDR3 sequences along with most-parsimonious VDJ recombination scenarios. A later analysis defined each TCR beta chain by its CDR3 amino acid sequence plus V-gene family, and excluded reads lacking a unique V-gene family. To address suspected cross-contamination and a sequencing artifact, a later analysis removed 450 to 700 highly shared, low-generation-probability nucleotide sequences. In a later analysis, a clonal expansion index was calculated for each public chain from normalized within-repertoire ranks of inferred template counts. Generation probabilities in a later analysis came from a VDJ recombination model fitted to out-of-frame rearrangements, and those results were checked against IGoR. A later analysis scored TCR-TCR, TCR-HLA and TCR-CMV co-occurrence with hypergeometric tests, applying a repertoire-size bias correction to TCR pairs. In a later analysis, false discovery rates were estimated by permuting HLA or CMV assignments 20 times. In a later analysis, co-occurring TCRs were grouped with DBSCAN, and TCRdist sequence similarity was added when clustering was performed within HLA-allele-positive subsets. Repertoires with fewer than 30,000 or more than 120,000 public chains were left out of co-occurrence clustering, as were a handful of repertoires with anomalous nucleotide sharing. TCRdb retrieved this table from immuneACCESS and kept in-frame rearrangements only. Not all clones are present; in checked studies, unresolved V genes account for under half, and no reason is known for the remainder. V and J calls and clone size are those listed in that table; D and trimming were worked out from the DNA. The sample yields about 76,000 clones; about 75% were counted once. Clones ranked in the top ten supply roughly 4.4% of the sample.

The chain joins TRBV5-1 to TRBJ2-2, and 8 junctional nucleotides match TRBD1. The receptor was isolated from a man in his 60s in good health and CMV-seropositive. The sequenced sample consisted of PBMCs. The CDR3 protein: CASSADTGGGELFF. Here is the DNA: TGCGCCAGCAGCGCAGATACAGGGGGCGGGGAGCTGTTTTTT.